This T cell receptor beta chain was observed in a study of regulatory T cells in long-lasting Graves disease. Study context: Newly diagnosed Graves' patients took antithyroid drugs under 3 months.

This clonotype was detected ten times or more. The germline gives CDR1 SNHLY, CDR2 FYNNEI. Unmatched junction bases numbered 6, after V lost 5 bases and J lost 5 bases. The CDR3 loop spans 14 amino acids. TCR beta libraries were built with iRepertoire HTBI primers and Arm-PCR of CDR3 regions. TCRdb reprocessed the multiplex PCR reads via MiXCR and lists one record per CDR3 protein. The sample gives 400,000 to 500,000 distinct CDR3 sequences, roughly 17% of which show up once; about a quarter is in the top ten. The sample's time point: newly diagnosed GD, antithyroid drugs for less than 3 months. The TCR library was made from RNA that had been extracted from PBMCs in TRIzol. Separately, the same data were catalogued under a study of T cells in Graves' hyperthyroidism and ophthalmopathy. Turning to that study: Graves' hyperthyroidism qualified as stable when ophthalmopathy did not progress within 18 months. From stable hyperthyroidism, ophthalmopathy was set apart by a 13 V-J model.

The chain combines TRBV2 with TRBJ2-1; 7 bases line up with TRBD2. Sequencing was performed on peripheral blood mononuclear cells (PBMCs), taken at new diagnosis, from a patient treated with antithyroid drugs. The sequence was obtained from a woman in her late teens or twenties with Graves disease. The CDR3 DNA sequence: TGTGCCAGCAGTTCGTCTAGCGGTCACAATGAGCAGTTCTTC. Its protein product is CASSSSSGHNEQFF.